The subject of this entry is one TCR beta chain. Per the germline V gene, CDR1 is SGHTA and CDR2 is FQGNSA. Trimming shortened V by 3 bases and J by 5 bases, and 13 bases separated the two germline ends. CDR3 size: 14 residues. This record comes from a study of OX40 agonist ivuxolimab in advanced cancers. Study at large: Dose-escalation patients were diagnosed with hepatocellular carcinoma, melanoma, renal cell cancer or head and neck cancer. Under the entry rules, prior anti-PD-1, anti-PD-L1 or anti-CTLA-4 therapy was allowed, and around 40% had some. Partial responses were seen in three patients, one with hepatocellular carcinoma and two with cutaneous melanoma.

Data came from immunoSEQ multiplex PCR; TCRdb stores just in-frame clones and leaves some out. Found here are 70,000 or so clones, 87% of them singletons; the top ten hold 1.3%. This sequence originates from an adult with an advanced solid tumor such as melanoma, head and neck, liver or kidney cancer. The source material was CD4+ or CD8+ T cells sorted from blood, sampled in a trial of the OX40 agonist ivuxolimab. The V and J genes are TRBV7-2 and TRBJ1-1, with D uncertain. This CDR3 reads CASSFSGWGTEAFF. The DNA of the CDR3 is TGTGCCAGCAGCTTTAGCGGATGGGGAACTGAAGCTTTCTTT.